Listed below are T cell receptor beta chains from one sample, sequenced in a study of T cells in Graves' hyperthyroidism and ophthalmopathy. TCRdb re-analysed the multiplex PCR reads in MiXCR, keeping a single row per CDR3 protein. The sample has under 400,000 distinct CDR3 sequences; 18% are singletons. The sample was blood. All receptors come from a woman between 40 and 50 years old with Graves' ophthalmopathy. Each CDR3 is given with its conserved first and last residue. The D gene is left open where the match is weak. Clone size, where shown, is once, few, many, or a class for clones that have expanded.

D gene | J gene | clone size | V gene | CDR3 DNA | CDR3 protein
NA | TRBJ1-1 | many | TRBV12-3/TRBV12-4 | TGTGCCAGCAGGAAACTTTGGGCTGAAGCTTTCTTT | CASRKLWAEAFF
TRBD2 | TRBJ2-2 | many | TRBV25-1 | TGTGCCAGCAGTGCCGGGACGTGGGTTTCCGGGACTACTAACACCGGGGAGCTGTTTTTT | CASSAGTWVSGTTNTGELFF
TRBD1 | TRBJ2-5 | many | TRBV20-1 | TGCAGTGCACTACAGGGGTTCCAAGAGACCCAGTACTTC | CSALQGFQETQYF
NA | TRBJ1-1 | many | TRBV20-1 | TGCAGTGCTAGCCGGGCAGGGAGGTCGACTGAAGCTTTCTTT | CSASRAGRSTEAFF
TRBD1 | TRBJ1-1 | NA | TRBV6-5 | TGTGCCAGCAGTTCCGGGACAGGGAGGCGGACTGAAGCTTTCTTT | CASSSGTGRRTEAFF
TRBD2 | TRBJ2-2 | many | TRBV6-4 | TGTGCCAGCAGTAGACCAATAGCGGGAGGGCCAAGGGACACCGGGGAGCTGTTTTTT | CASSRPIAGGPRDTGELFF
TRBD1 | TRBJ1-2 | NA | TRBV7-8 | TGTGCCAGCAGCGACAGGGGGTTCTTTGGCTACACCTTC | CASSDRGFFGYTF
NA | TRBJ2-5 | many | TRBV28 | TGTGCCAGCAGCCTTTTCCCCTTTTTCCGCCCGGACAGCCAAACACAAGAGACCCAGTACTTC | CASSLFPFFRPDSQTQETQYF
TRBD1 | TRBJ1-2 | few | TRBV4-1 | TGCGCCAGCAGCCAAGAAGAGGACAGGGTCTATGGCTACACCTTC | CASSQEEDRVYGYTF
NA | TRBJ2-5 | many | TRBV11-2 | TGTGCCAGCAGCTTTTACATGCAAGAGACCCAGTACTTC | CASSFYMQETQYF
NA | TRBJ1-5 | many | TRBV24-1 | TGTGCCACCAGTGGTGATTCGGGAGGGAATAGCAATCAGCCCCAGCATTTT | CATSGDSGGNSNQPQHF
NA | TRBJ2-7 | many | TRBV13 | TGTGCCAGCAGCTTGCGTGCCACTGACGAGCAGTACTTC | CASSLRATDEQYF
NA | TRBJ2-7 | many | TRBV7-9 | TGTGCCAGCAGCTTACATTTTCGAGGCTACGAGCAGTACTTC | CASSLHFRGYEQYF
NA | TRBJ1-1 | many | TRBV27 | TGTGCCAGCAGTAGTCGATTGGACGCGATCACGAACACTGAAGCTTTCTTT | CASSSRLDAITNTEAFF
NA | TRBJ1-1 | many | TRBV5-1 | TGCGCCAGCAGCTTGGGAGTCGGACAGCCGAACACTGAAGCTTTCTTT | CASSLGVGQPNTEAFF
NA | TRBJ2-3 | few | TRBV5-1 | TGCGCCTCTAGACTGGGGGGGCCCACAGATACGCAGTATTTT | CASRLGGPTDTQYF
NA | TRBJ2-3 | many | TRBV24-1 | TGTGCCACCAGTGATTTTAGGACAGATACGCAGTATTTT | CATSDFRTDTQYF
NA | TRBJ2-7 | many | TRBV27 | TGTGCCAGCAGTTTCCTCCTCCGGCCGGGAGAGGGCTACGAGCAGTACTTC | CASSFLLRPGEGYEQYF
NA | TRBJ1-2 | many | TRBV2 | TGTGCCAGCAGTGAAGCCGCGTATTTTTTTGGAGATGGCTACACCTTC | CASSEAAYFFGDGYTF
NA | TRBJ2-5 | many | TRBV28 | TGTGCCAGCAGTTTCCCCGGGATGGAAGAGACCCAGTACTTC | CASSFPGMEETQYF
NA | TRBJ1-1 | NA | TRBV7-9 | TGTGCCAGCAGCCCCAGCGGCTCGGGTGAAGCTTTCTTT | CASSPSGSGEAFF
NA | TRBJ1-6 | many | TRBV20-1 | TGCAGTGCTAGAAGTTCGTCACCCCTCCACTTT | CSARSSSPLHF
NA | TRBJ2-4 | many | TRBV30 | TGTGCCTGGACATTTAGAGGAGTAAACATTCAGTACTTC | CAWTFRGVNIQYF
TRBD2 | TRBJ2-7 | many | TRBV20-1 | TGCAGTGCGAGTACTAGCGGGAGGGCCAAAATGGCCTACGAGCAGTACTTC | CSASTSGRAKMAYEQYF
NA | TRBJ1-1 | many | TRBV20-1 | TGCAGTGCTATCCACAAGTTGAACACTGAAGCTTTCTTT | CSAIHKLNTEAFF
TRBD1 | TRBJ2-2 | many | TRBV10-1 | TGCGCCAGCAGTCGCGGGACAGGTGTTAACGGGGAGCTGTTTTTT | CASSRGTGVNGELFF
TRBD1 | TRBJ1-2 | many | TRBV6-5 | TGTGCCAGCGGAATGGGACAGGGAAATGGCTACACCTTC | CASGMGQGNGYTF
NA | TRBJ1-5 | many | TRBV5-1 | TGCGCCAGCAGCTTGGACAGTTCGTTCAATCAGCCCCAGCATTTT | CASSLDSSFNQPQHF
TRBD2 | TRBJ2-7 | many | TRBV7-2 | TGTGCCAGCAGCGAAGGTATGGGGAGACTAGCGTCCTGGACGTACTTC | CASSEGMGRLASWTYF
NA | TRBJ2-5 | many | TRBV12-3/TRBV12-4 | TGTGCCAGCAGTCGCGCAGGGATACAAGAGACCCAGTACTTC | CASSRAGIQETQYF
NA | TRBJ1-1 | many | TRBV27 | TGTGCCAGCAGATCAGGGGTGGTGAACACTGAAGCTTTCTTT | CASRSGVVNTEAFF
NA | TRBJ2-7 | many | TRBV6-1 | TGTGCCACCGTGGGCTACGAGCAGTACTTC | CATVGYEQYF
TRBD1 | TRBJ1-1 | NA | TRBV6-1 | TGTGCCAGCAGGCTCAGACAGGGGAACACTGAAGCTTTCTTT | CASRLRQGNTEAFF
TRBD1 | TRBJ2-5 | many | TRBV29-1 | TGCAGCAGTCGGCAGGGGGCAAGGAAGGAGACCCAGTACTTC | CSSRQGARKETQYF
NA | TRBJ2-7 | many | TRBV24-1 | TGTGCCACCAGTGAACGGGACTCGCAGTACTTC | CATSERDSQYF
NA | TRBJ2-7 | many | TRBV5-1 | TGCGCCAGCAGCCCCTCGAAACTAGGAATGGGCAACGAGCAGTACTTC | CASSPSKLGMGNEQYF
NA | TRBJ1-1 | NA | TRBV6-5 | TGTGCCAGCAGTTACTCGTCCGGCGCTGAAGCTTTCTTT | CASSYSSGAEAFF
TRBD1 | TRBJ2-6 | few | TRBV7-3 | TGTGCCAGCAGCCCGGACAGGGCTGAGGCCAACGTCCTGACTTTC | CASSPDRAEANVLTF
NA | TRBJ1-2 | NA | TRBV24-1 | TGTGCCACCAGTGCTGGCGGAAACTATGGCTACATCTTC | CATSAGGNYGYIF
NA | TRBJ1-2 | NA | TRBV19 | TGTGCCAGTAGTTCTTGGGGCTCAGTTGATGGCTACACCTTC | CASSSWGSVDGYTF
NA | TRBJ2-7 | NA | TRBV6-1 | TGTGCCAGCACTCCAGTTTTCCACTACGAGCAGTACTTC | CASTPVFHYEQYF